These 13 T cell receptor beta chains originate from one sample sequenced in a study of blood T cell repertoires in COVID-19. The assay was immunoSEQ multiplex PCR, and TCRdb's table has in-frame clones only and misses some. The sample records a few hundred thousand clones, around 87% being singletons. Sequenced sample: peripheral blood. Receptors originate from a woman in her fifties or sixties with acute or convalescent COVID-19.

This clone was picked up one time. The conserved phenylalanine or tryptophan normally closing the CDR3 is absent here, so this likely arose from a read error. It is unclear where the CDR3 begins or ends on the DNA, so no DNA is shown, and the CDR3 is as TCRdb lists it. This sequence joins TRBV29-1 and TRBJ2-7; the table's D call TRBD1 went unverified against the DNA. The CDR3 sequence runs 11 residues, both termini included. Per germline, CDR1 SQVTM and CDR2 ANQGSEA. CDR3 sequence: CSVGAGGTQEL.

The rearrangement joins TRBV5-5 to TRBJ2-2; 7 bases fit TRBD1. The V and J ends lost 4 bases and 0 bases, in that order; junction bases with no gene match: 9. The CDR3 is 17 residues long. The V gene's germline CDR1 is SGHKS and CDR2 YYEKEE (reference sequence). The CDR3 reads CASSRLQGSTNTGELFF. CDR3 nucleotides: TGTGCCAGCAGCCGCCTACAGGGGTCTACGAACACCGGGGAGCTGTTTTTT.

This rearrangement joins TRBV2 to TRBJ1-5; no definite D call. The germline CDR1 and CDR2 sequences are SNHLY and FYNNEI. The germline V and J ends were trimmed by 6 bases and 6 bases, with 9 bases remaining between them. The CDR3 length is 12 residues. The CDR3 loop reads CASSGRFQPQHF. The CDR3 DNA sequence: TGTGCCAGCAGCGGGAGGTTTCAGCCCCAGCATTTT.

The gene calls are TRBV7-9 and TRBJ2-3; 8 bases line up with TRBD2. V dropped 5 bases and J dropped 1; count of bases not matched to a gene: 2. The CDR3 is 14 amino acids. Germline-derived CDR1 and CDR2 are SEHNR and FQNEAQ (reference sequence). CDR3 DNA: TGTGCCAGCAGCCCGCGGGAGGGCACAGATACGCAGTATTTT. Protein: CASSPREGTDTQYF.

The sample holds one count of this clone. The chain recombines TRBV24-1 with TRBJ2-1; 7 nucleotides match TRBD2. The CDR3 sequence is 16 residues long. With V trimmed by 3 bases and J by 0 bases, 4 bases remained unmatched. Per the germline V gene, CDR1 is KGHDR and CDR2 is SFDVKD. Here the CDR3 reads CATSDPSGDSYNEQFF. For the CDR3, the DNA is TGTGCCACCAGTGATCCTAGCGGTGACTCCTACAATGAGCAGTTCTTC.

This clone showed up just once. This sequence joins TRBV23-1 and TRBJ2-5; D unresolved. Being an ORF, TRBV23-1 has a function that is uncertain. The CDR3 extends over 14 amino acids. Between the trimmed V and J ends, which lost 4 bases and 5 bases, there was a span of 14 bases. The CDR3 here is CASSPRQYVETQYF. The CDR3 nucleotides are TGCGCCAGCAGTCCCCGACAATATGTGGAGACCCAGTACTTC.

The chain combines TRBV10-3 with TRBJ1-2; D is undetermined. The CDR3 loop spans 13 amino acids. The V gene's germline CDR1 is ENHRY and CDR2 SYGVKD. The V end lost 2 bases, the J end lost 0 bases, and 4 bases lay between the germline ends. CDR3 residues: CAISEGANYGYTF. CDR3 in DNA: TGTGCCATCAGTGAGGGAGCTAACTATGGCTACACCTTC.

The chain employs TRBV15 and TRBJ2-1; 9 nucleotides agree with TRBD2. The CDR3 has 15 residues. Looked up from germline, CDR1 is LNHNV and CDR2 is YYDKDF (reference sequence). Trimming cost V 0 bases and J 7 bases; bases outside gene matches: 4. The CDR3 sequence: CATSRDRLAVNEQFF. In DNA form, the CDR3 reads TGTGCCACCAGCAGAGATCGACTAGCGGTAAATGAGCAGTTCTTC.

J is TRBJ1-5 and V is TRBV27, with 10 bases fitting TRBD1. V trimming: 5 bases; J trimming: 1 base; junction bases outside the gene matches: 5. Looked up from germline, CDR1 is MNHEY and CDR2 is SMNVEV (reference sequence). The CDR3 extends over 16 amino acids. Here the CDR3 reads CASSPWTGGSNQPQHF. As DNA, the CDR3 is TGTGCCAGCAGTCCGTGGACAGGGGGAAGCAATCAGCCCCAGCATTTT.

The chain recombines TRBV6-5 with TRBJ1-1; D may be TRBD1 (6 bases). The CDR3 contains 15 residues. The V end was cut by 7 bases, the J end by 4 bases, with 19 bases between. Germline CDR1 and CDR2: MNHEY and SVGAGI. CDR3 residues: CASTGADSGTTEAFF. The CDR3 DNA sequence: TGTGCCAGCACCGGCGCGGACAGCGGAACCACTGAAGCTTTCTTT.

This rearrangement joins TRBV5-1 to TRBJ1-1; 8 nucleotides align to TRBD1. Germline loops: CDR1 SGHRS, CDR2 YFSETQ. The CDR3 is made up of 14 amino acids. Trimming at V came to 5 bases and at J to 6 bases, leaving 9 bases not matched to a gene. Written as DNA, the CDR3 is TGCGCCAGCAGTAGTGACAGGGGTGACCCTGAAGCTTTCTTT. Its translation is CASSSDRGDPEAFF.

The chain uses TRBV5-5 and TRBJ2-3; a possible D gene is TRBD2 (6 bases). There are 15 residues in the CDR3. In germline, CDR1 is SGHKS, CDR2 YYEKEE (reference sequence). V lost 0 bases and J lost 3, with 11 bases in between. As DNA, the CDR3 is TGTGCCAGCAGCTTGGAGAGGAGGGGTACAGATACGCAGTATTTT. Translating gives CASSLERRGTDTQYF.

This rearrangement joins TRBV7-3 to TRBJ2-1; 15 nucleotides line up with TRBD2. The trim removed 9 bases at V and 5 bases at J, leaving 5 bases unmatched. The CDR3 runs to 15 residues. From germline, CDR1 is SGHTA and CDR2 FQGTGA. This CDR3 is CASGTSGRRNNEQFF. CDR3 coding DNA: TGTGCCAGTGGGACTAGCGGGAGGCGGAACAATGAGCAGTTCTTC.